Each of the 19 T cell receptor beta chains below was sequenced from the same sample in a study of tumor and adjacent non-tumor tissue in lung cancer. TCRbeta libraries were built with three rounds of nested PCR, modified from ARM-PCR. TCRdb re-called the multiplex PCR reads through MiXCR, storing one row per CDR3 protein. The sample gives fewer than 100,000 distinct CDR3 sequences, 75% to 85% of which show up once; about a fifth is in the top ten. RNA was extracted from bulk tissue without any cell sorting. The normal lung tissue was taken more than 3 cm from the tumor edge. Sequenced sample: distant non-tumor lung tissue. The receptors were gathered from a woman aged 45-59 years with non-small cell lung cancer.

In this sample, this clonotype turned up a few times. The junction differs from germline at one of its ends, possibly a read error. J is TRBJ2-5 and V is TRBV10-1; D is perhaps TRBD1 (6 bases). This CDR3 region has 16 residues. Per germline, CDR1 WNHNN and CDR2 SYGVQD (reference sequence). The CDR3 DNA follows: TGCGCCAGCAGTCCACGTGGGGCCAGGGGCCAAGGGACCCAGTACTTC. This gives the protein CASSPRGARGQGTQYF.

The sample holds a few counts of this clonotype. V is TRBV29-1 and J is TRBJ2-7, with a weak D call TRBD1 (6 bases). The germline gives CDR1 SQVTM, CDR2 ANQGSEA. The CDR3 length is 14 residues. Trimming took 4 bases from V and 7 from J, leaving 20 bases between them. The CDR3 DNA follows: TGCAGCGTTGGCCTCAGACAGGTTTCCAATGAGCAGTACTTC. It specifies CSVGLRQVSNEQYF.

Concerning this clonotype: A single base separates this from a much larger clone, so it may be a read error. The CDR3 carries no conserved terminal phenylalanine or tryptophan, so it likely arises from a read error. The chain links TRBV11-2 to TRBJ2-1, with D possibly being TRBD1 or TRBD2 (5 bases each). This CDR3 region has 16 residues. CDR1 and CDR2 (germline): SGHAT, FQNNGV. This chain's CDR3 is CTSSFMQGPPHNGQFS. The CDR3 coding sequence is TGTACCAGCAGCTTCATGCAGGGACCTCCCCACAATGGGCAGTTCTCC.

Worth noting for this clonotype: This likely comes from a read error, as the CDR3 has no conserved phenylalanine or tryptophan at its end. It is unclear where the CDR3 begins or ends on the DNA, so no DNA is shown, and the CDR3 is as TCRdb lists it. This CDR3 is CSDRDSRDRYEQYL. This chain connects TRBV20-1 to TRBJ2-7; the listed D gene, TRBD1, was not tested against the DNA. CDR1 and CDR2 (germline): DFQATT, SNEGSKA (reference sequence). From its first to its last residue, the CDR3 has 14 amino acids.

As to this clonotype: Germline and junction disagree at one end, which may indicate a read error. The V gene is TRBV6-5, the J gene TRBJ1-4; D is uncertain. Germline V lookup: CDR1 MNHEY, CDR2 SVGAGI. The CDR3 length is 14 residues. The CDR3 here is CASRCIATNEELFF. CDR3 sequence (DNA): TGTGCCAGCAGATGCATTGCAACTAATGAAGAACTGTTTTTT.

Note on this clonotype: No conserved phenylalanine or tryptophan is present at the end of the CDR3, so a read error is the likely explanation. The chain combines TRBV29-1 with TRBJ2-5; D is possibly TRBD1 or TRBD2 (5 bases each). CDR1 is SQVTM, CDR2 ANQGSEA, per germline. The CDR3 extends over 11 amino acids. The CDR3 reads CGGDNQETQYY. The CDR3 region has the DNA TGCGGGGGTGACAACCAAGAGACCCAGTACTAC.

This clonotype came up many times. The chain recombines TRBV5-5 with TRBJ2-2; D gene unclear. The V gene's germline CDR1 is SGHKS and CDR2 YYEKEE (reference sequence). The V end was cut by 0 bases, the J end by 4 bases, with 13 bases between. The CDR3 runs to 16 residues. The CDR3 protein is CASSLGWATSTGELFF. In DNA form, the CDR3 reads TGTGCCAGCAGCTTGGGTTGGGCAACGAGCACCGGGGAGCTGTTTTTT. The entire variable domain, with the rest obtained from reference TRBV5-5 and TRBJ2-2, is as follows: DAGVTQSPTHLIKTRGQQVTLRCSPISGHKSVSWYQQVLGQGPQFIFQYYEKEERGRGNFPDRFSARQFPNYSSELNVNALLLGDSALYLCASSLGWATSTGELFFGEGSRLTVL.

The V call is TRBV12-3 or TRBV12-4, the J call TRBJ2-7, with TRBD2 as a possible D gene (6 bases). The CDR3 has 18 residues. V was cut by 3 bases and J by 2 bases, with 23 bases left in between. Here the CDR3 reads CASSLGGILTSAAYEQYF. In DNA, the CDR3 is TGTGCCAGCAGTTTGGGCGGGATTTTAACCAGCGCTGCCTACGAGCAGTACTTC.

This clonotype was observed a few times. For the CDR3, the DNA is TGCAGCGTAGGGACACGGGTGAAGAGCCAGTACTTC. This translates into CSVGTRVKSQYF. The gene calls are TRBV29-1 and TRBJ2-5, with D possibly being TRBD1 (6 bases). Germline lookup yields CDR1 SQVTM and CDR2 ANQGSEA. Trimming took off 6 bases at V and 10 bases at J, with 18 bases between the two ends. The CDR3 runs 12 residues.

V gene TRBV29-1 combines with J gene TRBJ2-7, with TRBD1 matching over 8 bases. The V segment lost 6 bases and the J segment 3 bases; nucleotides outside the gene matches: 7. Germline V CDR1 and CDR2: SQVTM, ANQGSEA. The CDR3 spans 13 residues. CDR3: CSVRNRGNYEQYF. For the CDR3, the DNA is TGCAGCGTCCGTAACAGGGGGAACTACGAGCAGTACTTC.

About this clonotype itself: Lacking the conserved final phenylalanine or tryptophan, this CDR3 likely reflects a read error. V gene TRBV11-2 combines with J gene TRBJ2-1, with D hard to call. This CDR3 has 16 residues. The germline gives CDR1 SGHAT, CDR2 FQNNGV. The CDR3 bases are TGTGCCAGTAGCTTACGAGCGAAATCCTCCTACAATGAGCAGTTCTTA. Protein product: CASSLRAKSSYNEQFL.

A note on this clonotype: Because it lacks the conserved phenylalanine or tryptophan at the end, this CDR3 is likely a read error. It is unclear where the CDR3 begins or ends on the DNA, so no DNA is shown, and the CDR3 is as TCRdb lists it. The rearrangement links TRBV5-1 to TRBJ1-4; the D call TRBD1 from the table was never checked on the DNA. Germline CDR1 SGHRS, CDR2 YFSETQ. From its first to its last residue, the CDR3 has 14 amino acids. The CDR3 region is CASTGPQGVEKMFC.

In the case of this clonotype: The junction shows a germline mismatch at one end, possibly a read error. The chain joins TRBV28 to TRBJ2-1; TRBD2 matches at 11 bases. The CDR3 has 16 amino acids. Per germline, CDR1 MDHEN and CDR2 SYDVKM. DNA of the CDR3: TGTGCCAACAGTTACGCGGGACTAGCGGATCGAGATGAGCAGTTCTTC. Its protein is CANSYAGLADRDEQFF.

The chain recombines TRBV12-3 or TRBV12-4 with TRBJ2-7; D gene ambiguous. CDR3 length: 13 residues. The CDR3 loop is CANRPHDHYEQYF. The CDR3 DNA sequence: TGTGCAAACAGACCCCACGACCACTACGAGCAGTACTTC.

On this clonotype: This may arise from a read error, as a much more abundant clone is one base away. V is TRBV20-1 and J is TRBJ2-4; either TRBD1 or TRBD2 may fit D (5 bases each). Germline V CDR1 and CDR2: DFQATT, SNEGSKA (reference sequence). This CDR3 region has 13 residues. As DNA, the CDR3 is TGCAGTACTAGTTGGGACGAAGCCAACATTCAGTACTTC. It codes for CSTSWDEANIQYF.

A note on this clonotype: The junction shows a germline mismatch at one end, possibly a read error. The chain recombines TRBV6-6 with TRBJ2-5, with D perhaps matching TRBD1 (6 bases). Germline V gene sequence: CDR1 MNHNY, CDR2 SVGAGI (reference sequence). CDR3 length: 14 residues. CDR3: CASIDSDSQEIQYF. The CDR3 region has the DNA TGTGCCAGTATTGACTCGGACAGTCAAGAGATCCAGTACTTC.

This chain links TRBV6-1 with TRBJ1-3, with D possibly matching TRBD1 (5 bases). CDR1 is MNHNS, CDR2 SASEGT, per germline. This CDR3 has 16 residues. V shed 4 bases and J shed 6 bases, with 19 bases lying between them. The CDR3 DNA reads as TGTGCCAGCAGTGTCGGACATAACCCCTTCGAAAACACCATATATTTT. Its protein is CASSVGHNPFENTIYF.

In the case of this clonotype: An end of the junction differs from the germline gene, which may be a read error. The chain carries TRBV28 and TRBJ1-5; maybe TRBD1 (5 bases). Looked up from germline, CDR1 is MDHEN and CDR2 is SYDVKM. The CDR3 runs 12 residues. The CDR3 sequence: CASTPPRGPQRF. CDR3 in DNA: TGTGCCAGCACCCCCCCTAGGGGTCCCCAGCGTTTT.

The rearrangement uses TRBV5-1 and TRBJ2-3, with no clear D. Trimming took off 8 bases at V and 2 bases at J, with 18 bases between the two ends. CDR1 and CDR2 (germline): SGHRS, YFSETQ. The CDR3 runs 15 residues. The CDR3 sequence is CASGLVAKPTDTQYF. For the CDR3, the DNA is TGCGCCAGTGGCTTGGTGGCGAAACCCACAGATACGCAGTATTTT. Complete variable domain (other parts from reference TRBV5-1 and TRBJ2-3): KAGVTQTPRYLIKTRGQQVTLSCSPISGHRSVSWYQQTPGQGLQFLFEYFSETQRNKGNFPGRFSGRQFSNSRSEMNVSTLELGDSALYLCASGLVAKPTDTQYFGPGTRLTVL.